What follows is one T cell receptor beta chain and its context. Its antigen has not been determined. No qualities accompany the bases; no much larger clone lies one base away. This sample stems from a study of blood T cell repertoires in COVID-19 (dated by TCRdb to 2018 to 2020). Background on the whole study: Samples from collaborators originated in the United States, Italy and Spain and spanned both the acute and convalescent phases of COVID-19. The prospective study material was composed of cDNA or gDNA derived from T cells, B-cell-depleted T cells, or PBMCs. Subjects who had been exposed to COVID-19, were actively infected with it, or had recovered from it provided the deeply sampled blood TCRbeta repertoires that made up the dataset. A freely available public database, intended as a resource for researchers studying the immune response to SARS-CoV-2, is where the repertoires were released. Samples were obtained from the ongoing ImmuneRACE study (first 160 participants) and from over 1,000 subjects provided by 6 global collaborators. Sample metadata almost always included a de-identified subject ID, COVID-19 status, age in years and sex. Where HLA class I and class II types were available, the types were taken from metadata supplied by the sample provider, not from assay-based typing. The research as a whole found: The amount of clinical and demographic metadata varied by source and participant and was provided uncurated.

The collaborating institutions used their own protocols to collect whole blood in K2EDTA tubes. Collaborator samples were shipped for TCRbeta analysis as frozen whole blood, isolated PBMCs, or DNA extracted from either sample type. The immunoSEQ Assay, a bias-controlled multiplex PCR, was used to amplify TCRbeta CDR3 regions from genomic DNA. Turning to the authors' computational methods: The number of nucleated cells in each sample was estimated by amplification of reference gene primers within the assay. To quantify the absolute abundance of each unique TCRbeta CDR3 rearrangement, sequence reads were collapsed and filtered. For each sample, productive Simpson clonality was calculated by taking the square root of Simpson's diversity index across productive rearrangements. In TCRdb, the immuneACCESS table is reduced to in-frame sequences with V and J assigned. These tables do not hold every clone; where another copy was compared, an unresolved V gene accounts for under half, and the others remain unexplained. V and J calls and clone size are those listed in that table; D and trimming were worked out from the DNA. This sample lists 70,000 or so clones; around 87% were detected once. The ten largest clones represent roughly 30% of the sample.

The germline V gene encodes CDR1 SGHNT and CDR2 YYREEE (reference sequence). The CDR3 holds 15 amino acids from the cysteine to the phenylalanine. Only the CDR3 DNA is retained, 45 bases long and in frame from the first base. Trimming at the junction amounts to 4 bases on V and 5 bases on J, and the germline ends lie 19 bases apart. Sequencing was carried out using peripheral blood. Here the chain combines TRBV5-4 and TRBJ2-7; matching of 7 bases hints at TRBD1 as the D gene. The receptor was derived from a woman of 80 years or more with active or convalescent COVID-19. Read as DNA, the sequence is TGTGCCAGCAGCCCGCGACAGGGTAAGCGGGACGAGCAGTACTTC. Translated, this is CASSPRQGKRDEQYF. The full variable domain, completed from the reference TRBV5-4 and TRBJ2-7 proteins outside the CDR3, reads ETGVTQSPTHLIKTRGQQVTLRCSSQSGHNTVSWYQQALGQGPQFIFQYYREEENGRGNFPPRFSGLQFPNYSSELNVNALELDDSALYLCASSPRQGKRDEQYFGPGTRLTVT.